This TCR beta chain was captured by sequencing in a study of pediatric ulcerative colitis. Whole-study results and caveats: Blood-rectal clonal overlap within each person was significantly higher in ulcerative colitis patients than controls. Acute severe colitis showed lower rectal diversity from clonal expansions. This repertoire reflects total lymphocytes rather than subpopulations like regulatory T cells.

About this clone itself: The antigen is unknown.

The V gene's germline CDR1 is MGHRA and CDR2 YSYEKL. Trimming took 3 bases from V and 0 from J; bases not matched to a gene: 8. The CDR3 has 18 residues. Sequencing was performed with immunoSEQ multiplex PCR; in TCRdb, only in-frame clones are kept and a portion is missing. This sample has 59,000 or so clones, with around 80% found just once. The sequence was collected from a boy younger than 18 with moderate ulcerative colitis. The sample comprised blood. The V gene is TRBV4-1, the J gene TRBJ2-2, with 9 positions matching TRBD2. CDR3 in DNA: TGCGCCAGCAGCCAGGAACTAGCGGGTGCAGCGAACACCGGGGAGCTGTTTTTT. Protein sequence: CASSQELAGAANTGELFF.